These 20 T cell receptor beta chains originate from one sample sequenced in a study of T cells in lung cancer brain metastases. Generated by immunoSEQ multiplex PCR, the TCRdb table keeps only in-frame clones and is missing some. This sample yields about 800 clones, of which 90% to 95% are seen a single time; over 3% belongs to the top ten. Sequences were obtained from tumor tissue from the primary lung tumor. The receptors were gathered from a woman in her 70s with non-small cell lung cancer.

This chain links TRBV18 with TRBJ1-6; no reliable D call. Trimming shortened V by 3 bases and J by 8 bases, and 14 bases separated the two germline ends. There are 15 residues in the CDR3. CDR1 is KGHSH, CDR2 LQKENI, per germline. The CDR3 DNA reads TGTGCCAGCTCACCTACGATGGAATCGGATTCACCCCTCCACTTT. This sequence encodes CASSPTMESDSPLHF.

The chain recombines TRBV7-9 with TRBJ1-2; D perhaps matches TRBD1 (6 bases). V lost 5 bases to trimming and J lost 5 bases, with 18 bases between them. The CDR3 spans 15 residues. Germline CDR1 and CDR2: SEHNR and FQNEAQ (reference sequence). CDR3 protein: CASSPRTEQLYGYTF. The CDR3, as DNA: TGTGCCAGCAGCCCCCGGACAGAACAACTTTATGGCTACACCTTC.

The rearrangement joins TRBV19 to TRBJ2-4; D tentatively reads TRBD1 or TRBD2 (6 bases each). Germline CDR1 is LNHDA and CDR2 is SQIVND (reference sequence). Trimming stripped 9 bases from V and 7 bases from J, with 19 bases between. This CDR3 has 14 amino acids. The CDR3 reads CASTNPGDRNIQYF. CDR3 nucleotides: TGTGCCAGCACAAATCCGGGAGACAGGAACATTCAGTACTTC. The full variable domain, its missing parts supplied by reference TRBV19 and TRBJ2-4, is DGGITQSPKYLFRKEGQNVTLSCEQNLNHDAMYWYRQDPGQGLRLIYYSQIVNDFQKGDIAEGYSVSREKKESFPLTVTSAQKNPTAFYLCASTNPGDRNIQYFGAGTRLSVL.

V gene TRBV7-8 combines with J gene TRBJ1-2; possible D gene TRBD1, 6 bases. The CDR3 consists of 15 residues. Germline V gene lookup returns CDR1 SGHVS and CDR2 FQNEAQ. The V gene lost 5 bases and the J gene lost 8 bases, with 21 bases spanning the gap. The CDR3 loop reads CASSESSGGARGYTF. CDR3 coding DNA: TGTGCCAGCAGCGAAAGCAGCGGGGGGGCGAGAGGCTACACCTTC.

The V gene is TRBV5-1, the J gene TRBJ2-3; 10 bases agree with TRBD2. The CDR3 covers 15 residues. The germline gives CDR1 SGHRS, CDR2 YFSETQ. With 6 bases clipped from V and 0 bases from J, the junction kept 4 bases outside the gene matches. CDR3 DNA: TGCGCCAGCAAGCGGGAGGGAGGGAGCACAGATACGCAGTATTTT. Translating gives CASKREGGSTDTQYF.

Remarks on this clone: At one end, the junction sequence differs from germline, possibly due to a read error. The DNA of the CDR3 is TGTGCCAACAGCAAGAGGGCAGCCTATAGCTACACCTTC. It yields the protein CANSKRAAYSYTF. The V gene is TRBV5-6, the J gene TRBJ1-2; D is ambiguous. The CDR3 runs 13 residues. CDR1 is SGHDT, CDR2 YYEEEE, per germline.

This chain connects TRBV6-5 to TRBJ2-7, with 10 bases aligning to TRBD2. CDR1 and CDR2 from the germline V gene are MNHEY and SVGAGI. V trimming: 7 bases; J trimming: 4 bases; junction bases outside the gene matches: 4. This CDR3 has 13 residues. CDR3 nucleotides: TGTGCCAGCAAACTAGCGGGAAGGTACGAGCAGTACTTC. Encoded protein: CASKLAGRYEQYF.

The genes are TRBV11-2 and TRBJ1-2; 7 bases map to TRBD1. There are 17 residues in the CDR3. V was pared by 5 bases and J by 3 bases, with 15 bases of the junction left unmatched. Germline V gene data show CDR1 as SGHAT and CDR2 as FQNNGV. The DNA for the CDR3 is TGTGCCAGCAGCCAGAGACTGACAGGGTTTGGAGACTATGGCTACACCTTC. Protein: CASSQRLTGFGDYGYTF.

The rearrangement joins TRBV4-3 to TRBJ2-7, with 9 bases aligning to TRBD1. The germline V gene has CDR1 LGHNA and CDR2 YSLEER. This CDR3 spans 15 amino acids. The V segment lost 0 bases and the J segment 5 bases; nucleotides outside the gene matches: 5. The CDR3 sequence is CASSQDSRTGDEQYF. The CDR3 region has the DNA TGCGCCAGCAGCCAAGATAGCCGGACAGGGGACGAGCAGTACTTC.

The chain carries TRBV6-5 and TRBJ2-3; TRBD2 matches 7 bases. The CDR3 consists of 15 residues. The V and J ends lost 6 bases and 2 bases, in that order; junction bases with no gene match: 8. The germline V gene encodes CDR1 MNHEY and CDR2 SVGAGI. The CDR3 protein is CASSRREKFTDTQYF. CDR3 sequence (DNA): TGTGCCAGCAGCAGGCGGGAGAAGTTCACAGATACGCAGTATTTT.

The chain uses TRBV5-4 and TRBJ2-1, with D possibly being TRBD1 (5 bases). Trimming took 4 bases from V and 8 from J, leaving 22 bases between them. Germline CDR1 SGHNT, CDR2 YYREEE (reference sequence). The CDR3 length is 16 residues. The CDR3 region has the DNA TGTGCCAGCAGCAGGTCAGGGCTCGTCGATCGGGATGAGCAGTTCTTC. It encodes CASSRSGLVDRDEQFF.

Worth noting for this clone: Germline and junction disagree at one end, which may indicate a read error. CDR3 nucleotide sequence: TGTGCCAGCAGCCAAGATAGTAGGGTCAGGGGAAATCAGCTCCAGCATTTT. This encodes CASSQDSRVRGNQLQHF. The genes are TRBV4-2 and TRBJ1-5; D might be TRBD1 (6 bases). This CDR3 spans 17 amino acids. Germline-derived CDR1 and CDR2 are LGHNA and YNFKEQ.

This chain uses TRBV5-1 with TRBJ2-3; D might be TRBD2 (6 bases). This CDR3 comprises 15 residues. With 5 bases removed from V and 2 bases from J, the gap between germline ends came to 15 bases. Per the germline V gene, CDR1 is SGHRS and CDR2 is YFSETQ. The CDR3 nucleotides are TGCGCCAGCAGACCGGGAGACTCAACCACAGATACGCAGTATTTT. As protein: CASRPGDSTTDTQYF. Full variable domain (rest looked up from reference TRBV5-1 and TRBJ2-3): KAGVTQTPRYLIKTRGQQVTLSCSPISGHRSVSWYQQTPGQGLQFLFEYFSETQRNKGNFPGRFSGRQFSNSRSEMNVSTLELGDSALYLCASRPGDSTTDTQYFGPGTRLTVL.

The chain employs TRBV4-1 and TRBJ1-6, with TRBD1 matching over 9 bases. The germline CDR1 and CDR2 sequences are MGHRA and YSYEKL. Trimming cost V 0 bases and J 6 bases; bases outside gene matches: 6. The CDR3 has 17 residues. The CDR3 DNA follows: TGCGCCAGCAGCCAAGATCGGGGACAGGGACGTAATTCACCCCTCCACTTT. Its protein product is CASSQDRGQGRNSPLHF.

This clone has more than one count but fewer than ten. The rearrangement joins TRBV9 to TRBJ2-3; no clear D gene. This CDR3 has 14 amino acids. Trimming took 0 bases from V and 0 from J, leaving 5 bases between them. CDR1 is SGDLS, CDR2 YYNGEE, per germline. The CDR3 reads CASSVGRSTDTQYF. In nucleotides, the CDR3 is TGTGCCAGCAGCGTAGGTCGGAGCACAGATACGCAGTATTTT.

Remarks on this clone: A read error may account for a junction end that differs from germline. This specimen includes other DNA sequences encoding the same CDR3. The chain recombines TRBV9 with TRBJ1-2; TRBD1 aligns across 9 bases. Germline-derived CDR1 and CDR2 are SGDLS and YYNGEE. CDR3 length: 14 residues. The CDR3 protein is CASSPLGTGHGYTF. In DNA form, the CDR3 reads TGTGCCAGCAGCCCACTGGGGACAGGGCATGGCTATACCTTC.

This chain links TRBV11-2 with TRBJ2-7; 14 positions match TRBD2. This CDR3 is built from 17 residues. Germline V lookup: CDR1 SGHAT, CDR2 FQNNGV. The J segment lost 4 bases and the V segment lost 1 base, leaving 6 bases of the junction unmatched. The CDR3 loop is CASSLAFGTSGRYEQYF. CDR3 nucleotides: TGTGCCAGCAGCTTAGCTTTCGGGACTAGCGGGAGATACGAGCAGTACTTC.

This clone was counted only a few times. The DNA of the CDR3 is TGTGCCAGCAGTCTATTAAACTCGGGGCAGTACTTC. Protein sequence: CASSLLNSGQYF. V gene TRBV28 combines with J gene TRBJ2-7; D not resolved. The CDR3 is made up of 12 amino acids. Trimming cost V 5 bases and J 9 bases, with 14 bases left between them. Germline assignment: CDR1 MDHEN and CDR2 SYDVKM.

The genes are TRBV7-9 and TRBJ2-1; 11 nucleotides align to TRBD2. The CDR3 contains 17 residues. CDR1 and CDR2 from the germline V gene are SEHNR and FQNEAQ (reference sequence). After removal of 4 bases from V and 1 base from J, the junction contained 6 bases not matched to a gene. CDR3 region: CASSSARLAGSYNEQFF. As DNA, the CDR3 is TGTGCCAGCAGCTCTGCACGACTAGCGGGGTCCTACAATGAGCAGTTCTTC.

This chain links TRBV5-1 with TRBJ2-3; 7 positions agree with TRBD2. J gave up 0 bases and V 4 bases, and 8 bases lay outside the gene matches. Germline loops: CDR1 SGHRS, CDR2 YFSETQ. This CDR3 has 16 amino acids. As DNA, the CDR3 is TGCGCCAGCAGCCTAAACGGGCGGGGGAGCACAGATACGCAGTATTTT. This translates into CASSLNGRGSTDTQYF.